These T cell receptor beta chains were read from a single sample in a study of cytomegalovirus exposure and HLA in healthy donors. The repertoire was sequenced with immunoSEQ multiplex PCR; TCRdb's copy has only in-frame clones and lacks some. The profile covers 60,000 or so clones, with roughly 80% appearing a single time and approximately 1.7% taken by the ten largest. Sequencing input: PBMCs. The receptor source for this set is a man aged 40-49 years in good health and CMV-seronegative. Each CDR3 is given without its conserved first and last residue.

v_gene | CDR3aa
TRBV4-3 | ASSQDHQASQVYGYT
TRBV27 | ASSPVGSNQPQH
TRBV6-5 | ASSRQGNSPLH
TRBV2 | ASRARENRHNEQF
TRBV5-1 | ASSQSGTAYEQY
TRBV7-2 | ASSLSGKANYGYT
TRBV9 | ASSATGSYGYT
TRBV5-1 | ASSLSGGNGELF
TRBV29-1 | SVELSPGYGYT
TRBV14 | ASSQSRGGANTDTQY